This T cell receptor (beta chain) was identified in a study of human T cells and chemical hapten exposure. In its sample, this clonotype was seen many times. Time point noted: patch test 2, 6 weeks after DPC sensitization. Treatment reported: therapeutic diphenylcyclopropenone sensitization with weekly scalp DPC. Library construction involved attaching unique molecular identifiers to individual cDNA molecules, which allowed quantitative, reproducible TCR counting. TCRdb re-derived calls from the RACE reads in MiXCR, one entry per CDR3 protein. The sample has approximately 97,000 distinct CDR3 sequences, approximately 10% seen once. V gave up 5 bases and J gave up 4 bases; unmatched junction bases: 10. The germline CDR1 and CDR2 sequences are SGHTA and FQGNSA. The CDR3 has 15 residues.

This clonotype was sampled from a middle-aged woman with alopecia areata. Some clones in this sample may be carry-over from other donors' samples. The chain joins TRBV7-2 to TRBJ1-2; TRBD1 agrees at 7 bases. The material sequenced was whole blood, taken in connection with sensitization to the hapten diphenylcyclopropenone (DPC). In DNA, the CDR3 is TGTGCCAGCAGCCCGAAACGGGACAGTAGCTATGGCTACACCTTC. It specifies CASSPKRDSSYGYTF.